This T cell receptor (beta chain) is drawn from a study of cytomegalovirus exposure and HLA in healthy donors. Study observations and caveats: An assumption of roughly uniform sequencing depth across donors underlay the presence/absence analyses. Most subjects had HLA-A and HLA-B alleles reportedly predicted accurately by TCR beta sequences.

Germline V gives CDR1 MNHEY, CDR2 SMNVEV (reference sequence). The CDR3 extends over 15 amino acids. V lost 5 bases and J 8 bases, leaving 16 bases between the germline ends. Both 60 Vbeta primers and 13 Jbeta primers went into the PCR. Here immunoSEQ multiplex PCR was the method, and the copy in TCRdb shows in-frame clones only, minus some. The sample totals over 75,000 clones. As to this clone: The antigen is not known.

The TCR originated in a girl aged 5-17 years in good health and CMV-seropositive. The chain links TRBV27 to TRBJ1-6; D might be TRBD1 (6 bases). The sequenced material came from PBMCs. DNA for the CDR3: TGTGCCAGCAGTCCGACCGGGACAAACTATTCACCCCTCCACTTT. Amino acid sequence: CASSPTGTNYSPLHF.